The 5 T cell receptor beta chains below all came from one sample that was sequenced in a study of HIV-infected patients and healthy controls. All unsorted peripheral T cells were captured because whole blood was used without fractionation. 500 ng RNA was reverse transcribed with alpha and beta constant-region primers. Separate chain-specific third strand synthesis with multiplexing indices produced the alpha and beta libraries. In TCRdb, the 5' RACE reads were re-called with MiXCR into one record per CDR3 protein. This sample has 7,500 to 10,000 distinct CDR3 sequences, with about 8.8% found just once. Sample: blood, taken before antiretroviral therapy. The receptor set was obtained from an adult with HIV infection. The donor label of this sample is uncertain.

In its sample, this clonotype was seen a few times. This chain links TRBV6-5 with TRBJ2-5; TRBD2 matches 7 bases. Germline CDR1 reads MNHEY; CDR2 reads SVGAGI. After removal of 0 bases from V and 7 bases from J, the junction contained 2 bases not matched to a gene. This CDR3 has 13 amino acids. The CDR3 sequence is CASSYSREATQYF. The CDR3 nucleotides are TGTGCCAGCAGTTACTCACGGGAGGCGACCCAGTACTTC.

The rearrangement joins TRBV27 to TRBJ2-2; D gene unclear. The CDR3 contains 16 residues. Germline CDR1 is MNHEY and CDR2 is SMNVEV (reference sequence). Trimming pared 0 bases from V and 0 bases from J, leaving 8 bases between. The CDR3 here is CASSLSLPSNTGELFF. The CDR3 region has the DNA TGTGCCAGCAGTTTATCCCTACCATCGAACACCGGGGAGCTGTTTTTT.

Only a few counts were recorded for this clonotype. CDR3 amino acids: CASSQGLAGGIYQETQYF. The DNA of the CDR3 is TGTGCCAGCAGCCAAGGACTAGCGGGGGGGATATACCAAGAGACCCAGTACTTC. The chain is built from TRBV3-1 and TRBJ2-5; 14 nucleotides line up with TRBD2. In germline, CDR1 is LGHDT, CDR2 YNNKEL (reference sequence). There are 18 residues in the CDR3. The J segment lost 0 bases and the V segment lost 1 base, leaving 4 bases of the junction unmatched.

This clonotype was observed at least ten times. The limits of the CDR3 on the DNA are not certain, so only TCRdb's listed CDR3 is given. The rearrangement uses TRBV5-1 and TRBJ1-4. Germline V lookup: CDR1 SGHRS, CDR2 YFSETQ. The CDR3 is made up of 13 amino acids, end residues included. CDR3 sequence: CASSILGNEKLFF.

This clonotype is categorized as medium-sized (0.01 to 0.1%). The genes are TRBV12-3 or TRBV12-4 and TRBJ2-5, with 8 bases that match TRBD2. J lost 0 bases, V lost 5 bases, and 8 bases had no gene match. The CDR3 runs to 16 residues. The CDR3, as DNA: TGTGCCAGCAGTCGAACTAGCGGAACATACCAAGAGACCCAGTACTTC. Protein product: CASSRTSGTYQETQYF.